This T cell receptor beta chain appears in the sequencing data of a study of blood T cell repertoires in COVID-19. The overall study: Acute-phase and convalescent COVID-19 samples originated in the United States, Italy and Spain.

Source study methods: From reference gene primer amplification, estimates of nucleated cell counts were derived. Generated by immunoSEQ multiplex PCR, the TCRdb table keeps only in-frame clones and is missing some. The DNA was the basis for D and trimming; V, J and clone size are from that table. The sample consists of 120,000 to 150,000 clones, roughly 84% of them appearing once. In assigning cohorts, the study relied on participant-reported clinical history. The receptor was isolated from a man aged 40-50 years with acute COVID-19. Sequences were obtained from PBMCs or T cells enriched from blood (not recorded which).

The CDR3 loop is CASPLGAQGANVLTF. The CDR3 coding sequence is TGTGCCAGCCCCCTGGGGGCGCAAGGGGCCAACGTCCTGACTTTC. The chain is built from TRBV5-4 and TRBJ2-6; D is perhaps TRBD1 (6 bases). The V gene lost 7 bases and the J gene lost 4 bases, with 15 bases spanning the gap. This CDR3 has 15 residues. Germline V gene sequence: CDR1 SGHNT, CDR2 YYREEE (reference sequence).